These T cell receptor beta chains were read from a single sample in a study of T cell changes during pregnancy in multiple sclerosis. Here immunoSEQ multiplex PCR was the method, and the copy in TCRdb shows in-frame clones only, minus some. The table shows around 60,000 clones, with roughly 93% occurring only once. This specimen consisted of peripheral blood, obtained after pregnancy. These receptors were obtained from a female donor with multiple sclerosis, enrolled in a pregnancy study. Each CDR3 is given with its conserved first and last residue. D genes are given only for firm matches. Rows give clone size only sometimes, using once, few, many, or a class for an expanded clone.

.,TRBV27,TRBD1,TRBJ1-2,CASRGQGPANYGYTF
few,TRBV6-1,TRBD2,TRBJ2-7,CASSASGGSYEQYF
.,TRBV5-4,TRBD2,TRBJ2-7,CASSLLTSGSPEYF
.,TRBV10-3,.,TRBJ1-3,CAIRRETGWGNTIYF
.,TRBV11-2,TRBD2,TRBJ2-1,CASSLMGLAGDEQFF
.,TRBV21-1,.,TRBJ1-3,CASSEHSGAGNTIYF
.,TRBV14,.,TRBJ2-1,CASSLGDLTRTSFYNEQFF
.,TRBV19,.,TRBJ1-5,CASSPGLYSNQPQHF
.,TRBV28,TRBD1,TRBJ1-3,CASSLPGQGANTIYF
.,TRBV5-1,.,TRBJ1-4,CASSLGLANNEKLFF
.,TRBV6-1,.,TRBJ2-1,CASSEDSGIYNEQFF
once,TRBV6-6,.,TRBJ2-7,CASGQVERTYEQYF
.,TRBV7-7,.,TRBJ2-7,CASSRGQTYEQYF
.,TRBV27,.,TRBJ1-5,CASSFSWGVNQPQHF
.,TRBV9,TRBD2,TRBJ2-2,CASSVVTSANTGELFF
.,TRBV2,TRBD1,TRBJ1-2,CASSRTQGADGYTF
once,TRBV7-9,TRBD1,TRBJ1-2,CASSPRTGLGYGYTF
.,TRBV15,.,TRBJ2-1,CATSRDRAGLYNEQFF
once,TRBV29-1,.,TRBJ2-2,CSGKTGWDTGELFF
.,TRBV7-2,.,TRBJ2-2,CASSSISGGELFF
.,TRBV28,.,TRBJ2-7,CASSLSGLAYEQYF
once,TRBV30,.,TRBJ1-1,CAWSVSAQTEAFF
.,TRBV11-2,TRBD2,TRBJ2-5,CASSLGLAGKETQYF
.,TRBV30,TRBD2,TRBJ2-7,CAWSVYFRGLAGESYF
.,TRBV5-1,TRBD1,TRBJ1-2,CASSWGQTYGYTF
.,TRBV5-3,TRBD2,TRBJ2-5,CARSPRTSGRAHF
once,TRBV5-1,.,TRBJ1-2,CASGTPGTSRDGGYTF
.,TRBV19,TRBD1,TRBJ1-1,CASSRETGVLNTEAFF
.,TRBV7-9,.,TRBJ2-2,CASSLRANTGELFF
few,TRBV27,.,TRBJ1-1,CASITGSGNTEAFF
.,TRBV6-1,.,TRBJ1-1,CASSARPGGGTEAFF
.,TRBV29-1,.,TRBJ1-2,CSVSILGRNGYTF
.,TRBV2,.,TRBJ2-2,CASSESPGSGELFF
.,TRBV11-2,TRBD2,TRBJ2-7,CASSRRLAGGSYEQYF
.,TRBV4-2,.,TRBJ1-6,CASSQVAGAQNSPLHF
.,TRBV6-4,.,TRBJ2-2,CASTNAPGRPGELFF
.,TRBV19,TRBD2,TRBJ2-7,CASSIASGRGYEQYF
.,TRBV5-6,.,TRBJ1-1,CASSSQVRGPAHTEAFF
.,TRBV5-1,TRBD2,TRBJ2-7,CASAVWLTSHEQYF
.,TRBV27,.,TRBJ1-2,CASSLLGSNYGYTF
.,TRBV11-1,TRBD1,TRBJ2-3,CASSPGTGGTDTQYF
.,TRBV5-4,TRBD1,TRBJ1-2,CASSPRTGLPLGYTF
.,TRBV7-3,TRBD1,TRBJ2-1,CASSLFGDSEYEQFF
.,TRBV11-2,.,TRBJ2-7,CASSSESRQRSYEQYF
.,TRBV7-2,TRBD2,TRBJ2-3,CASSLKGAGGVQADTQYF
.,TRBV4-2,TRBD1,TRBJ2-5,CASSQDSGGTQYF
once,TRBV19,.,TRBJ2-7,CASSTGLYEQYF